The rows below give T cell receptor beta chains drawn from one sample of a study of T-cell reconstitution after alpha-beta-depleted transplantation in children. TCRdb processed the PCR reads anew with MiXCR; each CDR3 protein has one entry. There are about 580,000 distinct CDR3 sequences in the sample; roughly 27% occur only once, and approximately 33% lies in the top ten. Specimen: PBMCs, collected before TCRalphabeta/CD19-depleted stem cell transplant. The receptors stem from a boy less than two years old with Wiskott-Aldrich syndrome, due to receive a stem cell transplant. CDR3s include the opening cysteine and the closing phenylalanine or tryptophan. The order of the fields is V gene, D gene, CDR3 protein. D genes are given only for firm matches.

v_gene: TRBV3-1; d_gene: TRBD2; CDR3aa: CASSQAGTSGRRRFF
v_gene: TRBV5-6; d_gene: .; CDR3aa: CASSQVGVHWTEAFF
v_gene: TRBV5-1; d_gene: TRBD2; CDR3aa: CASSLMTSGPQETQYF
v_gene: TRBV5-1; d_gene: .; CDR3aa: CASSALSTDTQYF
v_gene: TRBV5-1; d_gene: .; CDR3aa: CASSLFQSSGNTIYF
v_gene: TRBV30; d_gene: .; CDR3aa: CAWSAFSTDTQYF
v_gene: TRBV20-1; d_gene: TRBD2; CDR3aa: CSARVASGSGEQYF
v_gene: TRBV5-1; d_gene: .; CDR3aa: CASSLEVANVLTF
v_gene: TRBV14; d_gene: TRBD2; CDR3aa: CASSKRTSGFHEQFF
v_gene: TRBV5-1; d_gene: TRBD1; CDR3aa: CASSLGTVPSYEQYF
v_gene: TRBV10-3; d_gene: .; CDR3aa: CAISHSGTPYEQYF
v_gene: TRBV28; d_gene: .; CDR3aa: CASSSPDGGRGNYNEQFF